The 15 T cell receptor beta chains below all came from one sample that was sequenced in a study of T-cell memory formation after mild COVID-19 (dated by TCRdb to the early 2020s). Preparation of the library involved 5' RACE. Sequencing was carried out with an Illumina NovaSeq 6000. TCRdb reworked the public reads: Q25 trimming with fastp, MiXCR clone assembly, productive beta chains retained. Merged by CDR3 protein, the rows form single entries marked with the most common genes and DNA. In this sample the table shows hundreds of thousands of distinct CDR3 sequences, 15% to 20% of which occur a single time. Of the sample, around a fifth falls within the top ten clones. The sequenced material came from PBMCs or a T cell subset sorted from them (not recorded which). The receptors stem from a man in his late teens or twenties who had mild COVID-19 (a few samples of this study predate the infection). The sample titles of this study are shuffled in the database, so cell type and time point are left out; the donor was told from shared clones.

The rearrangement joins TRBV7-9 to TRBJ2-2; D might be TRBD2 (6 bases). The CDR3 is 16 amino acids. Looked up from germline, CDR1 is SEHNR and CDR2 is FQNEAQ (reference sequence). V gave up 8 bases and J gave up 0 bases, with 16 bases separating them. The CDR3 reads CASLPMRDPNTGELFF. Written as DNA, the CDR3 is TGTGCCAGCCTTCCAATGCGGGACCCGAACACCGGGGAGCTGTTTTTT. Together with reference TRBV7-9 and TRBJ2-2, the CDR3 gives the full variable domain: DTGVSQNPRHKITKRGQNVTFRCDPISEHNRLYWYRQTLGQGPEFLTYFQNEAQLEKSRLLSDRFSAERPKGSFSTLEIQRTEQGDSAMYLCASLPMRDPNTGELFFGEGSRLTVL.

The V call is TRBV4-2, the J call TRBJ2-7; a weak D match, TRBD1 (7 bases). This CDR3 has 16 residues. Germline CDR1 is LGHNA and CDR2 is YNFKEQ. Deletions cut 0 bases from V and 5 bases from J, with 17 bases between. DNA for the CDR3: TGTGCCAGCAGCCAAGAGCAGGGGGGAGAAACCAACGAGCAGTACTTC. It yields the protein CASSQEQGGETNEQYF.

In this sample, this clonotype turned up a few times. The rearrangement joins TRBV2 to TRBJ2-3; D not resolved. The germline CDR1 and CDR2 sequences are SNHLY and FYNNEI. The CDR3 length is 11 residues. V dropped 10 bases and J dropped 0 bases, with 5 bases sitting between them. The CDR3 sequence is CATTSTDTQYF. The CDR3 DNA sequence: TGTGCCACCACTAGCACAGATACGCAGTATTTT.

This rearrangement joins TRBV29-1 to TRBJ1-4, with 8 positions matching TRBD1. There are 15 residues in the CDR3. V was clipped by 7 bases and J by 3 bases; unmatched bases: 10. In germline, CDR1 is SQVTM, CDR2 ANQGSEA. The CDR3 DNA is TGCAGCGCAGTTTCGACAGGGGATGCTAATGAAAAACTGTTTTTT. Translating it yields CSAVSTGDANEKLFF.

A few counts support this clonotype. The chain's CDR3 is CASSFPLRGTDTQYF. The CDR3 bases are TGTGCCAGCAGCTTCCCTCTTCGTGGCACAGATACGCAGTATTTT. The V and J genes are TRBV11-2 and TRBJ2-3; D not resolved. CDR1 and CDR2 from the germline V gene are SGHAT and FQNNGV. Trimming removed 3 bases at V and 1 base at J, with 11 bases between. This CDR3 is built from 15 residues.

V usage is TRBV24-1 and J usage is TRBJ1-2; D unclear. CDR1 is KGHDR, CDR2 SFDVKD, per germline. The CDR3 length is 15 residues. V lost 6 bases and J lost 0, with 13 bases in between. Here the CDR3 reads CATSYPERPNYGYTF. CDR3 sequence (DNA): TGTGCCACCAGTTATCCGGAAAGACCTAACTATGGCTACACCTTC.

The CDR3 sequence is CASSLGGGYYGYTF. The CDR3 nucleotides read TGTGCCAGCAGCTTAGGCGGGGGCTACTATGGCTACACCTTC. The chain has TRBV7-2 and TRBJ1-2, with a possible D match to TRBD1 (6 bases). CDR3 length: 14 amino acids. V was clipped by 1 base and J by 3 bases, with 9 bases between them. Germline assignment: CDR1 SGHTA and CDR2 FQGNSA.

The rearrangement uses TRBV2 and TRBJ2-1; D is uncertain. V lost 4 bases and J 7 bases, leaving 11 bases between the germline ends. The CDR3 sequence is 13 residues long. Germline V CDR1 and CDR2: SNHLY, FYNNEI. In nucleotides, the CDR3 is TGTGCCAGCAGTGTAGCATTAGGGAATGAGCAGTTCTTC. Translating it yields CASSVALGNEQFF.

Only one count was recorded for this clonotype. The chain is built from TRBV20-1 and TRBJ2-7; no clear D gene. The CDR3 totals 13 residues. The ends were cut back, 6 bases at V and 0 bases at J, with 12 bases in the middle. Germline CDR1 reads DFQATT; CDR2 reads SNEGSKA (reference sequence). In DNA form, the CDR3 reads TGCAGTGCAGTAGGAGCAAGCTCCTACGAGCAGTACGTC. It specifies CSAVGASSYEQYV.

The V call is TRBV6-1, the J call TRBJ2-1; unclear D gene. The CDR3 runs 14 residues. V lost 4 bases, J lost 0 bases, and 7 bases lay in between. Germline-derived CDR1 and CDR2 are MNHNS and SASEGT. CDR3 sequence reads: CASSVVSSYNEQFF. Written as DNA, the CDR3 is TGTGCCAGCAGTGTGGTTAGCTCCTACAATGAGCAGTTCTTC.

This clonotype was counted a few times. The chain is built from TRBV4-3 and TRBJ2-6, with 7 bases aligning to TRBD2. J lost 0 bases, V lost 0 bases, and 11 bases had no gene match. The CDR3 length is 20 residues. Germline V gene data show CDR1 as LGHNA and CDR2 as YSLEER. The CDR3 sequence: CASSQDLPGGPLSGANVLTF. DNA for the CDR3: TGCGCCAGCAGCCAAGATCTTCCGGGGGGTCCCCTCTCTGGGGCCAACGTCCTGACTTTC.

This clonotype was detected a few times. The chain has TRBV10-3 and TRBJ1-1; D not certain. This CDR3 has 14 residues. The V gene lost 6 bases and the J gene lost 6 bases, with 17 bases spanning the gap. Germline V lookup: CDR1 ENHRY, CDR2 SYGVKD. CDR3: CAISPAASGAEAFF. In DNA form, the CDR3 reads TGTGCCATCAGCCCTGCGGCGTCGGGCGCTGAAGCTTTCTTT.

This clonotype was detected only a few times. The J gene is TRBJ2-7, the V gene TRBV4-1; TRBD2 might be the D (6 bases). V lost 0 bases and J 1 base, leaving 10 bases between the germline ends. The CDR3 loop spans 15 amino acids. The germline CDR1 and CDR2 sequences are MGHRA and YSYEKL. The CDR3 sequence is CASSQDPRESYEQYV. The CDR3 DNA reads TGCGCCAGCAGCCAAGACCCCCGGGAGTCCTACGAGCAGTACGTC.

This clonotype was seen only a few times. This chain uses TRBV15 with TRBJ1-2; D is undetermined. Germline lookup yields CDR1 LNHNV and CDR2 YYDKDF (reference sequence). This CDR3 spans 13 amino acids. Deletions cut 3 bases from V and 4 bases from J, with 9 bases between. CDR3 in DNA: TGTGCCACCAGCAGCCGGGGAAGCTATGGCTACACCTTC. Translation: CATSSRGSYGYTF. Supplemented by reference TRBV15 and TRBJ1-2, the full variable domain reads DAMVIQNPRYQVTQFGKPVTLSCSQTLNHNVMYWYQQKSSQAPKLLFHYYDKDFNNEADTPDNFQSRRPNTSFCFLDIRSPGLGDTAMYLCATSSRGSYGYTFGSGTRLTVV.

This clonotype has only a few counts. The chain joins TRBV6-5 to TRBJ2-1, with a possible D match to TRBD2 (6 bases). V lost 5 bases and J lost 10, with 18 bases in between. The CDR3 has 14 residues. Germline-derived CDR1 and CDR2 are MNHEY and SVGAGI. CDR3 nucleotides: TGTGCCAGCAGTCTCCCGGGGGTACCGGAGGAGCAGTTCTTC. As protein: CASSLPGVPEEQFF.